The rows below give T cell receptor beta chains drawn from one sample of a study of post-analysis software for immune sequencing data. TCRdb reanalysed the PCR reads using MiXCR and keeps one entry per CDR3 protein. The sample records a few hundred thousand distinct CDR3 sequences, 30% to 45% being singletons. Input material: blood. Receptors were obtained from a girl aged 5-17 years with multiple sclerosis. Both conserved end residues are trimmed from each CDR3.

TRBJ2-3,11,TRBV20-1,SARPSARDTQY
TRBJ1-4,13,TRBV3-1,ASTRREQGAEKLF
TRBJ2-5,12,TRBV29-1,SVEDRAGQETQY
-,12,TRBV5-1,ASSQGQGVYEQY
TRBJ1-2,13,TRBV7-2,ASSPVGSSEGGYT
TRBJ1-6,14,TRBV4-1,ASSQGPSSYNSPPH
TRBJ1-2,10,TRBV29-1,SVWDAPYGYT
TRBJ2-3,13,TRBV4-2,ASSQATGTADTQY
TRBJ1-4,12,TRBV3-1,ASSTTGRSEKLF
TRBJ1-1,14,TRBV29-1,SVEDRQLSMNTEAF
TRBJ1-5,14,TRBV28,ASSLGGRGAIQPQH
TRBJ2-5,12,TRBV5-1,ASSSGLAQETQY
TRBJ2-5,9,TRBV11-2,ASSLIETQY
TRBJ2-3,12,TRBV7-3,ASSRSTGTDTQY
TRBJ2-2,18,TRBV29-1,SVEDSGDICSGFYTGELF
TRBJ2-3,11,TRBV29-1,SVEGGRTDTQY
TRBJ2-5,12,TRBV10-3,AISARGDQETQY
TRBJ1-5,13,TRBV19,ASSQIRWGNQPQH
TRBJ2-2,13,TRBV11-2,ASSLTPWDTGELF
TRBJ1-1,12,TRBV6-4,ASSEAQGNTEAF